Listed here is a single T cell receptor (beta chain). The antigen is undetermined. Method: immunoSEQ multiplex PCR; TCRdb's copy keeps in-frame clones and lacks some. Found here are over 20,000 clones, roughly 82% of them singletons; the top ten hold 10% to 15%. The data were obtained in a study of CD4 T cells in relation to SARS-CoV-2 and coronaviruses. Study-level background: Controls used an HIV-1 Nef peptide pool or no peptide.

Unexposed donor CD4+ T cells date from about 2010-2018, before the COVID-19 pandemic. CD4+ T cells were isolated from the cells after around 9 days of culture. As cell numbers allowed, unexposed-donor CD4+ T cells faced SARS-CoV-2 S/N and four cold-coronavirus spikes. PBMCs were plated at a few million per well in IL-2-containing medium. Germline lookup yields CDR1 SGHDT and CDR2 YYEEEE. The J segment lost 5 bases and the V segment lost 4 bases, leaving 6 bases of the junction unmatched. This CDR3 comprises 15 residues. The chain links TRBV5-6 to TRBJ2-5; 12 bases align to TRBD2. This receptor was identified in a human donor in good health. Sequencing input: CD4+ T cells from PBMCs, cultured in vitro. The CDR3 loop is CASSPLAGGLETQYF. Written as DNA, the CDR3 is TGTGCCAGCAGCCCCCTAGCGGGGGGGCTCGAGACCCAGTACTTC. The full variable domain, with the rest looked up from reference TRBV5-6 and TRBJ2-5, is DAGVTQSPTHLIKTRGQQVTLRCSPKSGHDTVSWYQQALGQGPQFIFQYYEEEERQRGNFPDRFSGHQFPNYSSELNVNALLLGDSALYLCASSPLAGGLETQYFGPGTRLLVL.